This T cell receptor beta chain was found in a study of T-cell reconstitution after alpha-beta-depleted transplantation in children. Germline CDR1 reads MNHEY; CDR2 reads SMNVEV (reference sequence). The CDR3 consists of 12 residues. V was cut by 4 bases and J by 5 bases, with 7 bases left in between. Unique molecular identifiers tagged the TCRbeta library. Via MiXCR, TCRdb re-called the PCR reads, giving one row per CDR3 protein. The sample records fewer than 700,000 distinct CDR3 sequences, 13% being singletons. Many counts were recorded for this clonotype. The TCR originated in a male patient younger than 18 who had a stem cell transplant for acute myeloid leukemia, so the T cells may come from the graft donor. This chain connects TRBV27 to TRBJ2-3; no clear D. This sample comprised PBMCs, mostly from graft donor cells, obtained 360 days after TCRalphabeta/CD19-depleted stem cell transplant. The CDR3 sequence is CASSYLEDTQYF. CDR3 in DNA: TGTGCCAGCAGTTATCTGGAAGATACGCAGTATTTT.